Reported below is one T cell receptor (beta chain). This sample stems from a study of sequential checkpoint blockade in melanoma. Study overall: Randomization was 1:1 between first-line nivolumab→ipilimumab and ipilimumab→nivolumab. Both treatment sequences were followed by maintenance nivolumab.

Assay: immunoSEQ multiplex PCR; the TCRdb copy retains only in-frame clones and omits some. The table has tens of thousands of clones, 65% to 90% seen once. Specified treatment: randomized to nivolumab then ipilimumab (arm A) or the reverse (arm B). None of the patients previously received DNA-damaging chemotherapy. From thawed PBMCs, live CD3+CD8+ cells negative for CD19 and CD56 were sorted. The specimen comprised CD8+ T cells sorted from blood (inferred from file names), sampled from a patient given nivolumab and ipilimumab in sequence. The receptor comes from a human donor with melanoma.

In nucleotides, the CDR3 is TGTGCCAGCACAGGGGACGGCCCAGAGACCCAGTACTTC. It translates to CASTGDGPETQYF. The chain uses TRBV6-5 and TRBJ2-5, with D perhaps TRBD1 (6 bases). Germline CDR1 MNHEY, CDR2 SVGAGI. The CDR3 sequence is 13 residues long. Trimming took 7 bases from V and 4 from J, leaving 13 bases between them.